A few counts support the clone carrying this T cell receptor beta chain. Its antigen is still unknown. Clones were read by immunoSEQ multiplex PCR, and TCRdb kept only the in-frame ones, dropping some. Of some 140,000 clones in the sample, roughly nine tenths are singletons; the top ten hold approximately 9.4%. The CDR3 consists of 11 residues. CDR1 and CDR2 from the germline V gene are MGHDK and SYGVNS. The V and J ends lost 1 base and 4 bases respectively, with 1 base between them. The source of the sample is a study of T cell responses to AZD1222 COVID-19 vaccine. Points from the study as a whole: Unmutated variant regions reportedly attract nearly half of all spike-specific TCRs. With dominance at 160-218 and 743-854, vaccine-associated CD4 TCRs spanned spike.

The sample here was peripheral blood, taken 28 days after the second AZD1222 dose. The sequence came from an adult who received the AZD1222 COVID-19 vaccine. The chain carries TRBV25-1 and TRBJ1-1; no clear D. In DNA form, the CDR3 reads TGTGCCAGCAGTGAATTCACTGAAGCTTTCTTT. Translating gives CASSEFTEAFF.